This T cell receptor (beta chain) was obtained from a study of technical replicates of blood from a handful of donors. Data came from immunoSEQ multiplex PCR; TCRdb stores just in-frame clones and leaves some out. The sample holds about 73,000 clones, 90% to 95% seen once. J gave up 2 bases and V 7 bases, and 17 bases lay outside the gene matches. Germline V gene lookup returns CDR1 MNHEY and CDR2 SMNVEV (reference sequence). CDR3 length: 18 residues. Sequencing was done on a sample of T cells isolated from PBMCs. V and J are TRBV27 and TRBJ2-3; 8 nucleotides align to TRBD2. This TCR derives from a human donor in good health. This CDR3 reads CASTPLGLAGSLTDTQYF. The CDR3 DNA reads TGTGCCAGCACTCCTTTGGGGCTAGCGGGTTCCCTCACAGATACGCAGTATTTT.